This TCR beta chain was recorded in a study of blood T cell repertoires in COVID-19. Background on the study: The samples span acute and convalescent COVID-19 from the United States, Italy and Spain.

Assay used: immunoSEQ multiplex PCR; TCRdb lists only in-frame clones, some missing. The sample lists some 300,000 clones, roughly 89% seen once, with less than 3% in the top ten. Across 20 to 25 US areas, participants ranged in age from about 18 to 89 years. The CDR3 totals 14 residues. With 3 bases removed from V and 1 base from J, the gap between germline ends came to 9 bases. In germline, CDR1 is DFQATT, CDR2 SNEGSKA (reference sequence). This sequence was found in a woman in her forties or fifties who had been exposed to COVID-19. Sample: PBMCs or T cells enriched from blood (not recorded which). V and J are TRBV20-1 and TRBJ2-2; no firm D call. This chain's CDR3 is CSASLRQNTGELFF. DNA of the CDR3: TGCAGTGCTAGTTTGCGCCAGAACACCGGGGAGCTGTTTTTT.